These 28 T cell receptor beta chains originate from one sample sequenced in a study of T cells in women clearing cervical HPV infection. Assay used: immunoSEQ multiplex PCR; TCRdb lists only in-frame clones, some missing. This sample's clone table lists 20,000 to 25,000 clones. Sequenced material: blood buffy coat. The source is a woman aged 18-69 years with a cervical HPV16 infection that either progressed to CIN3+ or cleared (not recorded which).

The CDR3 sequence: CASRSGGAGVETQYF. The part of the CDR3 DNA that was read is TGTGCCAGCAGGAGCGGGGGGGCGGGAGTCGAGACC. J is TRBJ2-5 and V is TRBV12-3 or TRBV12-4, with 10 bases fitting TRBD2. The read finishes 3 residues shy of the CDR3 end, and the germline J gene is used to complete it. This CDR3 is 15 amino acids long. The trim removed 6 bases at V and 5 bases at J, leaving 9 bases unmatched.

On this clone: The sequence runs out 3 residues before the end of the CDR3; the remainder is reconstructed from the germline J gene. The J gene is TRBJ1-2, the V gene TRBV7-9; D not certain. This CDR3 is built from 15 residues. The germline V gene encodes CDR1 SEHNR and CDR2 FQNEAQ (reference sequence). CDR3 sequence: CASSFGLAGNNDYTF. CDR3 DNA (partial): TGTGCCAGCAGCTTTGGACTAGCGGGGAACAATGAC.

CDR3 protein: CASSLTLSLGRDRNTEAFF. CDR3 DNA (partial): TGTGCCAGCAGCTTAACGTTAAGTTTGGGTCGAGACAGGAACACTGAA. The chain carries TRBV7-3 and TRBJ1-1, with a weak D call TRBD1 (5 bases). The CDR3 goes on 3 residues after the read ends, and that part is filled in from the germline J gene. CDR1 is SGHTA and CDR2 is FQGTGA in the germline V gene. CDR3 length equals 19 residues. The germline V and J ends were trimmed by 0 bases and 1 base, with 21 bases remaining between them.

In the case of this clone: The read terminates 3 residues ahead of where the CDR3 ends, so the germline J gene completes it. The chain is built from TRBV14 and TRBJ1-1, with a tentative D call TRBD1 (6 bases). The CDR3 covers 13 residues. With 1 base removed from V and 5 bases from J, the gap between germline ends came to 8 bases. Germline CDR1 and CDR2: SGHDN and FVKESK. The CDR3 protein is CASSQVRGTEAFF. CDR3 bases read: TGTGCCAGCAGCCAAGTGAGGGGGACTGAA.

The CDR3 here is CASSQGQRTGELFF. The covered CDR3 bases are TGCGCCAGCAGCCAGGGACAGAGAACCGGGGAG. The rearrangement uses TRBV5-1 and TRBJ2-2, with TRBD1 identical over 7 bases. The CDR3 goes on 3 residues after the read ends, and that part is filled in from the germline J gene. Germline values: CDR1 SGHRS, CDR2 YFSETQ. Trimming cost V 4 bases and J 5 bases; bases outside gene matches: 5. This CDR3 comprises 14 residues.

About this clone: Read data end 3 residues before the CDR3 end; the end is taken from the germline J gene. The rearrangement joins TRBV29-1 to TRBJ2-1, with 10 bases matching TRBD2. Germline CDR1 and CDR2: SQVTM and ANQGSEA. The CDR3 length is 13 residues. J gave up 8 bases and V 4 bases, and 5 bases lay outside the gene matches. The DNA read from the CDR3 is TGCAGCGTTGTTGGGACTAGCGTCCATGAG. Translating gives CSVVGTSVHE. The entire CDR3 reads CSVVGTSVHEQFF.

With respect to this clone: The read ends 3 residues early relative to the CDR3; the germline J gene fills the gap. The chain employs TRBV20-1 and TRBJ2-3; 8 positions match TRBD2. The V gene's germline CDR1 is DFQATT and CDR2 SNEGSKA (reference sequence). V was pared by 6 bases and J by 5 bases, with 10 bases of the junction left unmatched. This CDR3 is 14 amino acids long. CDR3 DNA (partial): TGCAGTGCCACCGGGGGGGCGGGAGGAGATACG. This translates into CSATGGAGGDT. The full CDR3 is CSATGGAGGDTQYF.

A word on this clone: The CDR3 end falls 3 residues outside the read, so it is completed with the germline J gene. The gene calls are TRBV5-1 and TRBJ1-1; unclear D gene. The CDR3 runs to 16 residues. V was clipped by 0 bases and J by 0 bases, with 12 bases between them. The germline CDR1 and CDR2 sequences are SGHRS and YFSETQ. The CDR3 sequence is CASSLGSLSLNTEAFF. The sequenced CDR3 bases are TGCGCCAGCAGCTTGGGATCCCTTAGTTTGAACACTGAA. The full variable domain, its missing parts supplied by reference TRBV5-1 and TRBJ1-1, is KAGVTQTPRYLIKTRGQQVTLSCSPISGHRSVSWYQQTPGQGLQFLFEYFSETQRNKGNFPGRFSGRQFSNSRSEMNVSTLELGDSALYLCASSLGSLSLNTEAFFGQGTRLTVV.

As for this clone: The sequence runs out 3 residues before the end of the CDR3; the remainder is reconstructed from the germline J gene. The V call is TRBV29-1, the J call TRBJ2-3; the D is unclear. The germline V gene encodes CDR1 SQVTM and CDR2 ANQGSEA. CDR3 length: 10 amino acids. This CDR3 reads CSVDGRPQYF. The covered CDR3 bases are TGCAGCGTTGATGGCAGGCCG.

A note on this clone: The read ends 3 residues before the CDR3 terminus; that terminus is restored from the germline J gene. J is TRBJ2-7 and V is TRBV5-6; D not certain. Trimming cost V 1 base and J 0 bases, with 8 bases left between them. The CDR3 totals 14 residues. Germline V gene lookup returns CDR1 SGHDT and CDR2 YYEEEE. CDR3 DNA, as far as it was read: TGTGCCAGCAGCTTGCTGGGCAGCTCCTACGAG. It yields the protein CASSLLGSSYE. The whole CDR3 is CASSLLGSSYEQYF.

Points on this clone: At one boundary the junction diverges from the germline segment, which might be a read error. The read terminates 3 residues ahead of where the CDR3 ends, so the germline J gene completes it. The V gene is TRBV4-2, the J gene TRBJ1-1; TRBD1 matches at 10 bases. Germline V gene data show CDR1 as LGHNA and CDR2 as YNFKEQ. The CDR3 sequence is 15 residues long. Incomplete CDR3 DNA: TGCGCCAGCAGCCATGAGGACAGGGGGGGCACTGAA. It specifies CASSHEDRGGTE. The CDR3 in full is CASSHEDRGGTEAFF.

Note on this clone: The read is 3 residues too short to cover the CDR3 end, so that end is filled in from the germline J gene. The V and J genes are TRBV20-1 and TRBJ2-7; 8 bases are a match to TRBD1. Trimming removed 3 bases from V and 3 bases from J; junction bases left unmatched: 7. The CDR3 length is 14 residues. Per germline, CDR1 DFQATT and CDR2 SNEGSKA (reference sequence). The CDR3 is CSASRGTGRYEQYF. The CDR3 DNA, read in part, is TGCAGTGCTAGTAGAGGGACAGGACGCTACGAG.

In regard to this clone: The CDR3 end lies 3 residues beyond the end of the read and is filled in from the germline J gene. V usage is TRBV5-1 and J usage is TRBJ1-4; D is unresolved. The CDR3 consists of 16 residues. Between the trimmed V and J ends, which lost 4 bases and 3 bases, there was a span of 16 bases. Germline loops: CDR1 SGHRS, CDR2 YFSETQ. CDR3 sequence reads: CASSGQPHTSNEKLFF. The CDR3 DNA, read in part, is TGCGCCAGCAGCGGGCAGCCTCACACCTCTAATGAAAAA.

Concerning this clone itself: The observed sequence ends 3 residues before the CDR3 terminus, with the missing tail filled in from the germline J gene. V usage is TRBV13 and J usage is TRBJ1-6, with 7 bases identical to TRBD1. V lost 5 bases and J lost 0; bases outside the gene matches: 4. Germline-derived CDR1 and CDR2 are PRHDT and FYEKMQ (reference sequence). The CDR3 loop spans 16 amino acids. The CDR3 loop reads CASSAQGISYNSPLHF. CDR3 DNA, as far as it was read: TGTGCCAGCAGCGCACAGGGGATCTCCTATAATTCACCC.

In the case of this clone: The CDR3 end falls 3 residues outside the read, so it is completed with the germline J gene. The chain combines TRBV18 with TRBJ1-2, with TRBD1 identical over 10 bases. Germline V gives CDR1 KGHSH, CDR2 LQKENI. V was clipped by 6 bases and J by 7 bases; unmatched bases: 17. The CDR3 extends over 17 amino acids. The part of the CDR3 DNA that was read is TGTGCCAGCTCGCCCGTCCCCGGGACAGGGGTTTACTCTGGC. Translation: CASSPVPGTGVYSG. The entire CDR3 sequence reads CASSPVPGTGVYSGYTF.

Details on this clone: The missing CDR3 end, 3 residues past where the read stops, is filled in from the germline J gene. The V and J genes are TRBV13 and TRBJ2-1, with D possibly matching TRBD1 (5 bases). The length of the CDR3 is 15 residues. V was trimmed by 0 bases and J by 0 bases, leaving 6 bases between them. Germline loops: CDR1 PRHDT, CDR2 FYEKMQ (reference sequence). The CDR3 DNA, read in part, is TGTGCCAGCAGCTTAGGGCAGGGCTCCTACAATGAG. Its translation: CASSLGQGSYNE. The full CDR3 reads CASSLGQGSYNEQFF.

A word on this clone: The sequence runs out 3 residues before the end of the CDR3; the remainder is reconstructed from the germline J gene. V and J are TRBV20-1 and TRBJ2-4; 12 nucleotides agree with TRBD1. CDR1 is DFQATT, CDR2 SNEGSKA, per germline (reference sequence). CDR3 length equals 14 residues. J lost 8 bases, V lost 1 base, and 3 bases had no gene match. The CDR3 sequence is CSARAGTGGYIQYF. CDR3 DNA, as far as it was read: TGCAGTGCTAGAGCCGGGACAGGGGGCTACATT.

A remark on this clone: The read terminates 3 residues before the CDR3 end, so the remaining end is supplied by the germline J gene. The chain employs TRBV5-1 and TRBJ2-1; 7 bases are a match to TRBD1. CDR1 SGHRS and CDR2 YFSETQ come from the germline V gene. The CDR3 has 15 amino acids. The V and J ends lost 4 bases and 0 bases, in that order; junction bases with no gene match: 4. The CDR3 sequence is CASSRDSSSYNEQFF. The sequenced CDR3 bases are TGCGCCAGCAGCAGGGACAGCAGCTCCTACAATGAG.

On this clone itself: The read falls 3 residues short of the CDR3 end, and the missing part is taken from the germline J gene. The J gene is TRBJ1-5, the V gene TRBV2; TRBD1 agrees at 8 bases. J gave up 1 base and V 5 bases, and 7 bases lay outside the gene matches. Germline V gene sequence: CDR1 SNHLY, CDR2 FYNNEI. The CDR3 covers 16 residues. The CDR3 sequence: CASSPQGGRSNQPQHF. Incomplete CDR3 DNA: TGTGCCAGCAGTCCACAGGGGGGCCGCAGCAATCAGCCC.

This chain's CDR3 is CASSLQAGAPNEQFF. The sequenced CDR3 bases are TGTGCCAGCAGCTTACAGGCGGGAGCCCCCAATGAG. V and J are TRBV7-6 and TRBJ2-1; 7 bases align to TRBD2. Read sequence stops 3 residues before the CDR3 end, and the germline J gene provides the missing end. The ends lost 2 bases at V and 6 bases at J; junction bases unmatched: 7. Germline CDR1 reads SGHVS; CDR2 reads FNYEAQ. This CDR3 is built from 15 residues.

As regards this clone: The read halts 3 residues ahead of the CDR3 end, with the missing end drawn from the germline J gene. Distinct nucleotide sequences in the sample also encode this CDR3. J is TRBJ1-1 and V is TRBV2; unclear D gene. Germline CDR1 SNHLY, CDR2 FYNNEI. This CDR3 has 14 amino acids. Trimming took off 4 bases at V and 1 base at J, with 10 bases between the two ends. CDR3 DNA, as far as it was read: TGTGCCAGCAGTGTGTTAGGGCCGAACACTGAA. Its translation is CASSVLGPNTE. The entire CDR3 protein is CASSVLGPNTEAFF.

As to this clone: The read is 3 residues too short to cover the CDR3 end, so that end is filled in from the germline J gene. V and J are TRBV7-2 and TRBJ1-1, with 10 nucleotides matching TRBD1. With V trimmed by 6 bases and J by 6 bases, 10 bases remained unmatched. This CDR3 has 15 amino acids. The germline CDR1 and CDR2 sequences are SGHTA and FQGNSA. The CDR3 reads CASRLDRGRRAEAFF. CDR3 bases read: TGTGCCAGCAGGCTCGACAGGGGGCGCAGGGCTGAA.

To note about this clone: The CDR3 end is not reached by the read, which stops 3 residues before it; the germline J gene fills it in. The chain uses TRBV14 and TRBJ2-1; 12 nucleotides match TRBD2. The CDR3 is 19 amino acids. Germline V gene lookup returns CDR1 SGHDN and CDR2 FVKESK. V lost 1 base to trimming and J lost 0 bases; unmatched junction nucleotides: 7. CDR3: CASSQGKGLAGLSYNEQFF. The sequenced part of the CDR3 DNA is TGTGCCAGCAGCCAAGGTAAAGGACTAGCGGGACTCTCCTACAATGAG.

A word on this clone: The read stops 3 residues short of the end of the CDR3; the missing end is completed from the germline J gene. This chain links TRBV29-1 with TRBJ1-1, with no clear D. V was trimmed by 4 bases and J by 3 bases, leaving 9 bases between them. Germline V lookup: CDR1 SQVTM, CDR2 ANQGSEA. This CDR3 comprises 12 residues. The sequenced part of the CDR3 DNA is TGCAGCGTTGTGTACGGGGACACTGAA. It yields the protein CSVVYGDTE. The whole CDR3 sequence reads CSVVYGDTEAFF.

To note about this clone: From the germline J gene comes the end of the CDR3, since the read stops 3 residues before it. This chain connects TRBV18 to TRBJ2-4, with 10 nucleotides matching TRBD1. CDR1 and CDR2 (germline): KGHSH, LQKENI. The CDR3 covers 16 residues. Partial CDR3 DNA: TGTGCCAGCTCACCAGCAAGGACAGGGGGGATCTATGGT. Protein sequence: CASSPARTGGIYG. The whole CDR3 protein is CASSPARTGGIYGQYF.

A remark on this clone: The read stops 3 residues short of the end of the CDR3; the missing end is completed from the germline J gene. The rearrangement links TRBV12-3 or TRBV12-4 to TRBJ2-5, with 14 bases aligning to TRBD2. There are 16 residues in the CDR3. Trimming took 1 base from V and 5 from J; bases not matched to a gene: 3. The CDR3 is CASSLGTSGGIETQYF. The DNA read from the CDR3 is TGTGCCAGCAGTTTAGGGACTAGCGGGGGGATCGAGACC.

Concerning this clone itself: Read data end 3 residues before the CDR3 end; the end is taken from the germline J gene. The chain has TRBV7-6 and TRBJ1-4, with TRBD1 as a possible D gene (5 bases). V was pared by 2 bases and J by 8 bases, with 9 bases between. Germline assignment: CDR1 SGHVS and CDR2 FNYEAQ. The CDR3 is 13 amino acids. CDR3 DNA (partial): TGTGCCAGCAGCTTACAGGGCGCGGAAAAA. Translation gives CASSLQGAEK. The full-length CDR3 reads as CASSLQGAEKLFF. The full variable domain, its missing parts supplied by reference TRBV7-6 and TRBJ1-4, is GAGVSQSPRYKVTKRGQDVALRCDPISGHVSLYWYRQALGQGPEFLTYFNYEAQQDKSGLPNDRFSAERPEGSISTLTIQRTEQRDSAMYRCASSLQGAEKLFFGSGTQLSVL.

Comments on this clone: Read coverage stops 3 residues before the CDR3 terminus; the germline J gene supplies the remainder. The chain carries TRBV18 and TRBJ1-2, with D uncertain. The length of the CDR3 is 14 residues. The germline gives CDR1 KGHSH, CDR2 LQKENI. CDR3 sequence reads: CASSPASVAIDYTF. CDR3 DNA, as far as it was read: TGTGCCAGCTCACCAGCTAGCGTTGCGATCGAC. Drawing the rest from reference TRBV18 and TRBJ1-2, the complete variable domain is NAGVMQNPRHLVRRRGQEARLRCSPMKGHSHVYWYRQLPEEGLKFMVYLQKENIIDESGMPKERFSAEFPKEGPSILRIQQVVRGDSAAYFCASSPASVAIDYTFGSGTRLTVV.